The entry below describes one TCR beta chain. This sample is part of a study of T cell changes during pregnancy in multiple sclerosis. Assay used: immunoSEQ multiplex PCR; TCRdb lists only in-frame clones, some missing. This sample carries about 75,000 clones, roughly nine tenths of them seen once, and the ten largest clones take over 0.7%. The CDR3 runs to 12 residues. The germline CDR1 and CDR2 sequences are MNHEY and SVGAGI. The TCR comes from a female donor in good health, enrolled as a control in a pregnancy study. The sample here was peripheral blood, taken in the first trimester of pregnancy. The rearrangement joins TRBV6-5 to TRBJ1-1, with D possibly matching TRBD1 (5 bases). DNA of the CDR3: TGTGCAGCCGGTAGGGGGAACACTGAAGCTTTCTTT. Residues: CAAGRGNTEAFF.